This T cell receptor (beta chain) was profiled in a study of T cells in women clearing cervical HPV infection. Study-level information: HLA type could not be excluded as a confounder.

A word on this clone: The read ends 3 residues shy of where the CDR3 ends; the end is completed using the germline J gene.

In germline, CDR1 is MNHEY, CDR2 SMNVEV (reference sequence). The CDR3 is 16 amino acids. V lost 0 bases to trimming and J lost 4 bases; unmatched junction nucleotides: 5. Average input was roughly 1,100 ng genomic DNA for immunoSEQ TCR beta CDR3 amplification. Generated by immunoSEQ multiplex PCR, the TCRdb table keeps only in-frame clones and is missing some. This sample contains under 35,000 clones. Sequencing was done on a sample of blood buffy coat. This chain connects TRBV27 to TRBJ1-4, with 7 positions matching TRBD1. The TCR originated in a woman aged 18 to 75 with a cervical HPV16 infection that either progressed to CIN3+ or cleared (not recorded which). CDR3 sequence: CASSLSRGRLNEKLFF. The sequenced part of the CDR3 DNA is TGTGCCAGCAGTTTATCGAGGGGGCGACTTAATGAAAAA.